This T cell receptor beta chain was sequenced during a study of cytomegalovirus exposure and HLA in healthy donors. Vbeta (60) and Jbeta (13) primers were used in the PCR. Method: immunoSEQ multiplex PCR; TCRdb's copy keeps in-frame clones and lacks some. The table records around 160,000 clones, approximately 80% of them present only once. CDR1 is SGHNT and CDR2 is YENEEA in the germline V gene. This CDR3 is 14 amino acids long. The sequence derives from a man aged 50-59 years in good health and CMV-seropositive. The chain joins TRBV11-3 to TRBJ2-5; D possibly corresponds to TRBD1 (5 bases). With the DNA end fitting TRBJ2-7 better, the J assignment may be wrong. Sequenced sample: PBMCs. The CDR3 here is CASSSSSGRYEQYF. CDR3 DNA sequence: TGTGCCAGCAGCTCCTCATCAGGGCGGTACGAGCAGTACTTC.